This TCR beta chain was recovered during a study of blood T cell repertoires in COVID-19. Notes on this clone: In the same sample, other DNA sequences code for this CDR3.

The CDR3 totals 13 residues. The germline CDR1 and CDR2 sequences are SGHTA and FQGTGA. The germline V and J ends were trimmed by 1 base and 1 base, with 4 bases remaining between them. Some clones are missing from TCRdb's copy, which holds only in-frame ones; the method was immunoSEQ multiplex PCR. The sample lists 200,000 to 300,000 clones; approximately 82% were seen once. The specimen sequenced was peripheral blood. The clonotype comes from an elderly woman with acute or convalescent COVID-19. The genes are TRBV7-3 and TRBJ1-1; D call uncertain. CDR3 sequence reads: CASSLSQNTEAFF. CDR3 sequence (DNA): TGTGCCAGCAGCTTAAGTCAGAACACTGAAGCTTTCTTT.